The rows below give T cell receptor beta chains drawn from one sample of a study of T cell responses to AZD1222 COVID-19 vaccine. Some clones are missing from TCRdb's copy, which holds only in-frame ones; the method was immunoSEQ multiplex PCR. Of approximately 140,000 clones in the sample, 80% to 90% were seen once. The starting material was peripheral blood, obtained on day 0 of AZD1222 vaccination. These receptors were collected from an adult in good health. CDR3s include the opening cysteine and the closing phenylalanine or tryptophan. A D gene is named only where the DNA matches it firmly.

CDR3 protein: CASSHSRQWGYNEQFF
J gene: TRBJ2-1
D gene: NA
V gene: TRBV3-1/TRBV3-2

CDR3 protein: CASKPEGRRGYTF
J gene: TRBJ1-2
D gene: NA
V gene: TRBV27

CDR3 protein: CASSLGTGVLNYGYTF
J gene: TRBJ1-2
D gene: TRBD1
V gene: TRBV5-1

CDR3 protein: CASSLNSNQPQHF
J gene: TRBJ1-5
D gene: NA
V gene: TRBV12-3/TRBV12-4

CDR3 protein: CASSLANIFGGYTF
J gene: TRBJ1-2
D gene: NA
V gene: TRBV5-5

CDR3 protein: CASSTGAVEQFF
J gene: TRBJ2-1
D gene: NA
V gene: TRBV12-3/TRBV12-4

CDR3 protein: CASSRDSYNEQFF
J gene: TRBJ2-1
D gene: NA
V gene: TRBV6-2/TRBV6-3

CDR3 protein: CASSITSGIDNEQFF
J gene: TRBJ2-1
D gene: TRBD2
V gene: TRBV7-2

CDR3 protein: CASRTGLGGGNTEAFF
J gene: TRBJ1-1
D gene: TRBD1
V gene: TRBV28

CDR3 protein: CASGNDRGGYEQYF
J gene: TRBJ2-7
D gene: TRBD1
V gene: TRBV5-1